A single sample is the source of the 20 T cell receptor beta chains below, sequenced in a study of CD8 T cells in Susac syndrome. Reverse transcription of about 0.5 to 1 ug RNA was carried out with random hexamers. One entry per CDR3 protein, called by TCRdb with MiXCR from the immunoSEQ multiplex PCR reads. The sample shows approximately 220,000 distinct CDR3 sequences, 85% to 95% of them seen only once. Sequences were obtained from CD4+ T cells from PBMCs. These receptors were taken from a human donor with multiple sclerosis.

The rearrangement links TRBV9 to TRBJ2-1, with TRBD1 matching 7 bases. V shed 2 bases and J 7 bases; nucleotides not matched to a gene: 15. Looked up from germline, CDR1 is SGDLS and CDR2 is YYNGEE. The CDR3 runs to 17 residues. Here the CDR3 DNA reads TGTGCCAGCAGCGTTGGGATGGGGACAGAGTTGTGGAATGAGCAGTTCTTC. This sequence encodes CASSVGMGTELWNEQFF.

The V call is TRBV20-1, the J call TRBJ2-7; 7 bases line up with TRBD1. The CDR3 sequence is 15 residues long. Germline trimming cut 1 base from V and 2 bases from J; bases unmatched to any gene: 8. The V gene's germline CDR1 is DFQATT and CDR2 SNEGSKA (reference sequence). The CDR3, as DNA: TGCAGTGCTAGAGGCCAGGACAGGCCAACCTACGAGCAGTACTTC. It translates to CSARGQDRPTYEQYF.

This clonotype has just one count. V and J are TRBV3-1 and TRBJ1-2; D is uncertain. The germline V gene has CDR1 LGHDT and CDR2 YNNKEL (reference sequence). V was trimmed by 2 bases and J by 3 bases, leaving 4 bases between them. This CDR3 spans 12 amino acids. The CDR3 sequence is CASSQTDYGYTF. CDR3 DNA sequence: TGTGCCAGCAGCCAAACTGACTATGGCTACACCTTC.

The J gene is TRBJ1-1, the V gene TRBV6-5; D perhaps matches TRBD1 (5 bases). CDR1 and CDR2 (germline): MNHEY, SVGAGI. V was clipped by 7 bases and J by 2 bases, with 11 bases between them. The length of the CDR3 is 13 residues. DNA of the CDR3: TGTGCCAGCACCCGGGACCCTAACACTGAAGCTTTCTTT. Translation gives CASTRDPNTEAFF.

This chain uses TRBV11-2 with TRBJ1-2, with D perhaps matching TRBD1 (5 bases). V lost 4 bases and J lost 3, with 12 bases in between. The CDR3 totals 14 residues. The germline gives CDR1 SGHAT, CDR2 FQNNGV. The CDR3 loop reads CASSSLRVYYGYTF. DNA of the CDR3: TGTGCCAGCAGCTCCCTCAGGGTTTACTATGGCTACACCTTC.

The chain is built from TRBV20-1 and TRBJ2-5; possible D gene TRBD2, 5 bases. V lost 3 bases and J lost 1, with 9 bases in between. This CDR3 spans 13 amino acids. From germline, CDR1 is DFQATT and CDR2 SNEGSKA (reference sequence). The CDR3 region is CSASEGGQETQYF. CDR3 nucleotides: TGCAGTGCTAGTGAGGGTGGCCAAGAGACCCAGTACTTC.

This rearrangement joins TRBV27 to TRBJ2-3; D is possibly TRBD1 (6 bases). V was shortened by 7 bases and J by 6 bases, with 14 bases between the two germline ends. Germline CDR1 and CDR2: MNHEY and SMNVEV (reference sequence). The CDR3 is made up of 13 amino acids. The CDR3 DNA reads as TGTGCCAGCAAAAACACAGGGTCTGATACGCAGTATTTT. Protein product: CASKNTGSDTQYF.

The chain has TRBV9 and TRBJ2-1; TRBD2 matches 8 bases. Germline loops: CDR1 SGDLS, CDR2 YYNGEE. The CDR3 contains 16 residues. The V and J ends lost 1 base and 7 bases, in that order; junction bases with no gene match: 10. The DNA for the CDR3 is TGTGCCAGCAGCGTAACACCGGGGCGGGGGGAAAATGAGCAGTTCTTC. Translated, it gives CASSVTPGRGENEQFF.

CDR3 residues: CASSPTSYEQYF. In DNA, the CDR3 is TGTGCCAGCTCACCAACCTCCTACGAGCAGTACTTC. The chain couples TRBV18 to TRBJ2-7; D unclear. Germline assignment: CDR1 KGHSH and CDR2 LQKENI. This CDR3 has 12 residues. Trimming stripped 2 bases from V and 0 bases from J, with 2 bases between. The full variable domain, with the rest looked up from reference TRBV18 and TRBJ2-7, is NAGVMQNPRHLVRRRGQEARLRCSPMKGHSHVYWYRQLPEEGLKFMVYLQKENIIDESGMPKERFSAEFPKEGPSILRIQQVVRGDSAAYFCASSPTSYEQYFGPGTRLTVT.

The rearrangement uses TRBV11-1 and TRBJ2-5; TRBD2 is a possible D gene (6 bases). The length of the CDR3 is 12 residues. Per germline, CDR1 SGHAT and CDR2 FQDESV (reference sequence). The germline V and J ends were trimmed by 8 bases and 4 bases, with 11 bases remaining between them. CDR3 sequence (DNA): TGTGCCAGCCGACTAGAAGGAGAGACCCAGTACTTC. Its protein product is CASRLEGETQYF.

The rearrangement links TRBV21-1 to TRBJ2-7; TRBD1 was called by the table and not checked on the DNA. TRBV21-1 is labeled a pseudogene. The CDR3 runs to 17 residues. CDR3 sequence: CASSKGECGTSRYEQYV. CDR3 bases: TGTGCCAGCAGCAAAGGGGAGTGTGGGACATCCCGGTACGAGCAGTACGTC.

This clonotype was observed a single time. The gene calls are TRBV20-1 and TRBJ2-2; 7 nucleotides line up with TRBD2. Germline V gene lookup returns CDR1 DFQATT and CDR2 SNEGSKA (reference sequence). J was trimmed by 4 bases and V by 3 bases; bases with no gene match: 5. CDR3 size: 14 residues. The CDR3 region is CSASNGGSTGELFF. CDR3 nucleotide sequence: TGCAGTGCTAGTAACGGGGGGTCCACCGGGGAGCTGTTTTTT.

This chain joins TRBV20-1 and TRBJ1-1, with D unresolved. CDR3 length: 13 amino acids. Germline lookup yields CDR1 DFQATT and CDR2 SNEGSKA (reference sequence). V lost 3 bases and J 4 bases, leaving 12 bases between the germline ends. CDR3: CSARIGRVTEAFF. CDR3 nucleotides: TGCAGTGCTAGGATTGGGAGGGTCACTGAAGCTTTCTTT.

The genes are TRBV29-1 and TRBJ1-1; 11 positions agree with TRBD1. V shed 3 bases, J shed 3 bases, and the junction held 12 bases outside the gene matches. Germline V gene sequence: CDR1 SQVTM, CDR2 ANQGSEA. The CDR3 is 17 amino acids. This CDR3 is CSVDHRTGGLSDTEAFF. CDR3 nucleotides: TGCAGCGTTGATCATCGGACAGGGGGCCTCTCGGACACTGAAGCTTTCTTT.

J is TRBJ2-2 and V is TRBV5-4; TRBD1 matches at 9 bases. CDR3 length: 14 residues. J lost 7 bases, V lost 0 bases, and 1 base had no gene match. Germline V gives CDR1 SGHNT, CDR2 YYREEE (reference sequence). CDR3 nucleotides: TGTGCCAGCAGCTTGGGGACAGGGGTCGGGGAGCTGTTTTTT. This encodes CASSLGTGVGELFF. The whole variable domain, filled in from reference TRBV5-4 and TRBJ2-2, reads ETGVTQSPTHLIKTRGQQVTLRCSSQSGHNTVSWYQQALGQGPQFIFQYYREEENGRGNFPPRFSGLQFPNYSSELNVNALELDDSALYLCASSLGTGVGELFFGEGSRLTVL.

This rearrangement joins TRBV15 to TRBJ2-1; no definite D call. Deletions cut 0 bases from V and 6 bases from J, with 15 bases between. Germline CDR1 reads LNHNV; CDR2 reads YYDKDF (reference sequence). This CDR3 region has 16 residues. CDR3 sequence: CATSRDRGQAANEQFF. For the CDR3, the DNA is TGTGCCACCAGCAGAGATCGTGGTCAGGCTGCCAATGAGCAGTTCTTC.

The chain uses TRBV20-1 and TRBJ1-6; 11 bases are shared with TRBD1. CDR1 is DFQATT, CDR2 SNEGSKA, per germline (reference sequence). V shed 1 base and J 9 bases; nucleotides not matched to a gene: 5. The CDR3 runs 15 residues. CDR3 loop: CSARGPDRGRSPLHF. The CDR3 bases are TGCAGTGCTAGAGGGCCGGACAGGGGGCGTTCACCCCTCCACTTT.

The chain has TRBV6-1 and TRBJ2-1; possibly TRBD1 for D (6 bases). In germline, CDR1 is MNHNS, CDR2 SASEGT. Trimming stripped 4 bases from V and 5 bases from J, with 9 bases between. This CDR3 comprises 13 residues. CDR3 bases: TGTGCCAGCAGTGTCACAGGGAACAATGAGCAGTTCTTC. It specifies CASSVTGNNEQFF.

V usage is TRBV11-3 and J usage is TRBJ2-3, with 10 bases that match TRBD2. CDR3 length: 19 amino acids. Germline CDR1 and CDR2: SGHNT and YENEEA. V lost 5 bases, J lost 2 bases, and 16 bases stayed unmatched. CDR3 protein: CASSGRSLAGATTTDTQYF. CDR3 coding DNA: TGTGCCAGCAGCGGTCGGTCGCTAGCGGGAGCGACGACCACAGATACGCAGTATTTT.

The chain combines TRBV30 with TRBJ1-2; TRBD1 agrees at 7 bases. Germline CDR1 and CDR2: GTSNPN and SVGIG (reference sequence). J was trimmed by 2 bases and V by 2 bases; bases with no gene match: 2. This CDR3 contains 13 residues. The CDR3 sequence is CAWSKGANYGYTF. CDR3 sequence (DNA): TGTGCCTGGAGTAAGGGGGCGAACTATGGCTACACCTTC. Full variable domain (remainder filled in from reference TRBV30 and TRBJ1-2): SQTIHQWPATLVQPVGSPLSLECTVEGTSNPNLYWYRQAAGRGLQLLFYSVGIGQISSEVPQNLSASRPQDRQFILSSKKLLLSDSGFYLCAWSKGANYGYTFGSGTRLTVV.